The clone carrying this TCR beta chain has more than one count but fewer than ten. Its target is not known. The data originate from a study of blood T cells in healthy people across ages. Approximately 9.1 milliliters was the volume of peripheral blood drawn from each donor. Study observations and caveats: Estimates drawn from one million T cells were deemed to understate diversity. Naive and antigen-experienced cells could not be conclusively compared, given unsorted PBMCs.

Trimming at V came to 3 bases and at J to 5 bases, leaving 6 bases not matched to a gene. Germline V CDR1 and CDR2: SGDLS, YYNGEE. This CDR3 contains 16 residues. A second PCR, run for roughly 7 to 12 cycles, used a sample-barcoded 5' primer plus a J-beta primer mix. MiXCR was run by TCRdb on the 5' RACE reads, yielding one entry per CDR3 protein. Among around 650,000 distinct CDR3 sequences, 32% were seen once, and the ten largest hold less than 20%. The rearrangement links TRBV9 to TRBJ2-2, with 11 positions matching TRBD1. The specimen was blood. This sequence originates from an elderly woman in good health. The CDR3 loop reads CASSASGTGGTGELFF. The CDR3 nucleotides are TGTGCCAGCAGCGCCTCCGGGACAGGGGGAACCGGGGAGCTGTTTTTT.